The 24 T cell receptor beta chains given below trace back to one sample, sequenced in a study of OX40 agonist ivuxolimab in advanced cancers. The table came from immunoSEQ multiplex PCR; TCRdb's copy has only in-frame clones and leaves some out. Found here are roughly 81,000 clones, more than 75% of them singletons; the top ten hold more than 0.45%. Sequencing was performed on CD4+ or CD8+ T cells sorted from blood, taken in a trial of the OX40 agonist ivuxolimab. These receptors were taken from an adult with an advanced solid tumor such as melanoma, head and neck, liver or kidney cancer.

The chain combines TRBV6-6 with TRBJ1-1; D gene unclear. Germline CDR1 is MNHNY and CDR2 is SVGAGI (reference sequence). Trimming removed 5 bases at V and 3 bases at J, with 10 bases between. The CDR3 length is 13 residues. The CDR3 region has the DNA TGTGCCAGCAGTCCCCTAGGGCACACTGAAGCTTTCTTT. Residues: CASSPLGHTEAFF.

The chain is built from TRBV9 and TRBJ2-2; possible D gene TRBD1, 6 bases. Looked up from germline, CDR1 is SGDLS and CDR2 is YYNGEE. V dropped 4 bases and J dropped 1 base, with 8 bases sitting between them. CDR3 length equals 14 residues. The CDR3 here is CASSKQGNTGELFF. DNA for the CDR3: TGTGCCAGCAGCAAACAGGGGAACACCGGGGAGCTGTTTTTT. The full variable domain, in which reference TRBV9 and TRBJ2-2 provide the parts outside the CDR3, is DSGVTQTPKHLITATGQRVTLRCSPRSGDLSVYWYQQSLDQGLQFLIQYYNGEERAKGNILERFSAQQFPDLHSELNLSSLELGDSALYFCASSKQGNTGELFFGEGSRLTVL.

The chain employs TRBV5-4 and TRBJ1-4; possibly TRBD1 for D (5 bases). The germline V gene has CDR1 SGHNT and CDR2 YYREEE (reference sequence). The CDR3 has 15 amino acids. The V end was cut by 0 bases, the J end by 5 bases, with 11 bases between. CDR3 DNA sequence: TGTGCCAGCAGCTTGGTCGGGGGATCGAATGAAAAACTGTTTTTT. Translating gives CASSLVGGSNEKLFF. Drawing the rest from reference TRBV5-4 and TRBJ1-4, the complete variable domain is ETGVTQSPTHLIKTRGQQVTLRCSSQSGHNTVSWYQQALGQGPQFIFQYYREEENGRGNFPPRFSGLQFPNYSSELNVNALELDDSALYLCASSLVGGSNEKLFFGSGTQLSVL.

For the CDR3, the DNA is TGTGCCAGCAGCTTAGGGACGGGACTAGCGGGGCTTTACTTC. This codes for CASSLGTGLAGLYF. J is TRBJ2-7 and V is TRBV7-9, with 13 nucleotides matching TRBD2. CDR3 length: 14 residues. The germline V gene encodes CDR1 SEHNR and CDR2 FQNEAQ (reference sequence). The junction had 7 bases not matched to a gene; V was cut back by 1 base and J by 13 bases.

This chain connects TRBV7-3 to TRBJ2-5, with D unclear. Germline CDR1 is SGHTA and CDR2 is FQGTGA. The CDR3 is made up of 16 amino acids. V lost 3 bases to trimming and J lost 5 bases, with 19 bases between them. The CDR3 nucleotides are TGTGCCAGCAGCTTCCCCCCCGGCGCAGAGAACGAGACCCAGTACTTC. The encoded protein is CASSFPPGAENETQYF.

The chain joins TRBV5-1 to TRBJ1-3; 7 bases map to TRBD1. With 0 bases clipped from V and 4 bases from J, the junction kept 10 bases outside the gene matches. The CDR3 runs to 17 residues. Germline loops: CDR1 SGHRS, CDR2 YFSETQ. The CDR3 DNA reads as TGCGCCAGCAGCTTGGAGGGGGCACCCTCGGGGGGAAACACCATATATTTT. It yields the protein CASSLEGAPSGGNTIYF.

V gene TRBV18 combines with J gene TRBJ2-2; a weak D match, TRBD1 (5 bases). The CDR3 consists of 14 residues. Trimming removed 0 bases from V and 6 bases from J, with 8 bases in between. The germline V gene encodes CDR1 KGHSH and CDR2 LQKENI. The DNA for the CDR3 is TGTGCCAGCTCACCACCGGACATATCCGGGGAGCTGTTTTTT. It is translated as CASSPPDISGELFF.

This chain uses TRBV5-1 with TRBJ2-5, with no clear D. The CDR3 totals 14 residues. Germline-derived CDR1 and CDR2 are SGHRS and YFSETQ. Between the trimmed V and J ends, which lost 0 bases and 3 bases, there was a span of 9 bases. CDR3 sequence: CASSLVPGEETQYF. CDR3 nucleotide sequence: TGCGCCAGCAGCTTGGTTCCGGGCGAAGAGACCCAGTACTTC.

The rearrangement links TRBV5-4 to TRBJ1-4; D ambiguous. The CDR3 spans 12 residues. Germline V gene sequence: CDR1 SGHNT, CDR2 YYREEE (reference sequence). The germline V and J ends were trimmed by 6 bases and 8 bases, with 11 bases remaining between them. The DNA for the CDR3 is TGTGCCAGCACCAGACCTGGCGAAAAACTGTTTTTT. Translation gives CASTRPGEKLFF.

This clone showed up just once. This chain uses TRBV4-3 with TRBJ2-5, with 9 bases matching TRBD1. The CDR3 loop spans 16 amino acids. J lost 5 bases, V lost 5 bases, and 12 bases had no gene match. Germline V gene lookup returns CDR1 LGHNA and CDR2 YSLEER. CDR3 residues: CASSARQGGIPETQYF. The CDR3 coding sequence is TGCGCCAGCAGCGCGCGACAGGGGGGAATTCCGGAGACCCAGTACTTC.

A remark on this clone: This is likely a read error, given that the CDR3 carries no conserved phenylalanine or tryptophan at its end. The chain couples TRBV6-5 to TRBJ1-6; 12 nucleotides match TRBD1. CDR1 MNHEY and CDR2 SVGAGI come from the germline V gene. The CDR3 spans 15 residues. With 5 bases clipped from V and 7 bases from J, the junction kept 3 bases outside the gene matches. The CDR3 region has the DNA TGTGCCAGCAGTCGCGGGACAGGGGGCAATTCACCCCTCCACCTT. Amino acids: CASSRGTGGNSPLHL.

This clone was detected a few times. A junction boundary mismatches the germline segment, possibly from a read error. The V and J genes are TRBV2 and TRBJ1-2; D may be TRBD1 (5 bases). The CDR3 runs to 12 residues. CDR1 and CDR2 from the germline V gene are SNHLY and FYNNEI. CDR3 nucleotides: TGTGCCAGCAGTGAAATCTCTCGGGGCAAGGCCTTC. It codes for CASSEISRGKAF.

This chain uses TRBV18 with TRBJ1-4; D not certain. Germline CDR1 KGHSH, CDR2 LQKENI. The CDR3 has 13 residues. V lost 6 bases and J 2 bases, leaving 7 bases between the germline ends. DNA for the CDR3: TGTGCCAGCTCGACACCTACTAATGAAAAACTGTTTTTT. Protein product: CASSTPTNEKLFF.

The CDR3 bases are TGTGCCAGCAGCCTACTGACAGGGGAATTGAAAGCTTTCTTT. Amino acids: CASSLLTGELKAFF. V usage is TRBV7-9 and J usage is TRBJ1-1; TRBD1 matches at 8 bases. The CDR3 covers 14 residues. In germline, CDR1 is SEHNR, CDR2 FQNEAQ (reference sequence). V lost 5 bases and J lost 9; bases outside the gene matches: 11.

The V call is TRBV7-2, the J call TRBJ2-5, with D unresolved. There are 11 residues in the CDR3. Trimming pared 6 bases from V and 5 bases from J, leaving 7 bases between. From germline, CDR1 is SGHTA and CDR2 FQGNSA. The CDR3: CASSLSETQYF. For the CDR3, the DNA is TGTGCCAGCAGTCTCTCGGAGACCCAGTACTTC.

This chain links TRBV25-1 with TRBJ1-1, with 7 bases identical to TRBD1. CDR1 is MGHDK, CDR2 SYGVNS, per germline. CDR3 size: 14 residues. V trimming: 3 bases; J trimming: 3 bases; junction bases outside the gene matches: 4. In DNA, the CDR3 is TGTGCCAGCAGTGAGAGGGGGCTCGACACTGAAGCTTTCTTT. Residues: CASSERGLDTEAFF.

V gene TRBV7-8 combines with J gene TRBJ1-2, with 8 bases fitting TRBD1. In germline, CDR1 is SGHVS, CDR2 FQNEAQ. V was clipped by 5 bases and J by 7 bases; unmatched bases: 12. CDR3 length: 15 residues. As DNA, the CDR3 is TGTGCCAGCAGCCCTAGACAGGGGAATGTTTTTGGCTACACCTTC. Its protein product is CASSPRQGNVFGYTF.

V is TRBV7-2 and J is TRBJ2-7, with TRBD2 as a possible D gene (7 bases). CDR3 size: 15 residues. Trimming took off 0 bases at V and 6 bases at J, with 15 bases between the two ends. Germline V gene sequence: CDR1 SGHTA, CDR2 FQGNSA. The CDR3 region is CASSLALMGGAEQYF. The CDR3 region has the DNA TGTGCCAGCAGCTTAGCGCTAATGGGGGGGGCCGAGCAGTACTTC.

The chain combines TRBV6-1 with TRBJ1-1; the D gene is possibly TRBD1 (6 bases). Looked up from germline, CDR1 is MNHNS and CDR2 is SASEGT. Trimming cost V 1 base and J 4 bases, with 13 bases left between them. CDR3 length: 15 amino acids. CDR3 DNA sequence: TGTGCCAGCAGTGAAGTACGGACAGCTATCACTGAAGCTTTCTTT. Translating gives CASSEVRTAITEAFF.

This chain connects TRBV9 to TRBJ1-6; D possibly corresponds to TRBD1 (6 bases). The CDR3 is 18 amino acids. V was clipped by 3 bases and J by 5 bases, with 21 bases between them. The V gene's germline CDR1 is SGDLS and CDR2 YYNGEE. CDR3 in amino acids: CASSARGLPVSDNSPLHF. CDR3 DNA: TGTGCCAGCAGCGCCAGGGGACTCCCGGTATCGGATAATTCACCCCTCCACTTT.

This chain uses TRBV15 with TRBJ1-1; TRBD1 matches at 7 bases. The CDR3 loop spans 18 amino acids. The junction had 22 bases not matched to a gene; V was cut back by 4 bases and J by 8 bases. CDR1 LNHNV and CDR2 YYDKDF come from the germline V gene (reference sequence). For the CDR3, the DNA is TGTGCCACCAGCAAATCTAGGGATTGGACAGGCCGAAAACGAGAAGCTTTCTTT. Translation gives CATSKSRDWTGRKREAFF.

This rearrangement joins TRBV29-1 to TRBJ2-1, with D possibly being TRBD2 (7 bases). V was trimmed by 4 bases and J by 8 bases, leaving 18 bases between them. Germline CDR1 reads SQVTM; CDR2 reads ANQGSEA. This CDR3 spans 14 amino acids. The chain's CDR3 is CSVVRGGAVDEQFF. CDR3 nucleotides: TGCAGCGTTGTTCGTGGGGGGGCCGTGGATGAGCAGTTCTTC.

In nucleotides, the CDR3 is TGCGCCAGCAGCTTGGACAGACCTTTCACAGATACGCAGTATTTT. It translates to CASSLDRPFTDTQYF. This rearrangement joins TRBV5-1 to TRBJ2-3; D unclear. V gave up 0 bases and J gave up 2 bases, with 10 bases separating them. CDR3 length: 15 residues. Germline V lookup: CDR1 SGHRS, CDR2 YFSETQ.

The chain couples TRBV7-3 to TRBJ1-3; D remains unclear. Trimming removed 1 base at V and 1 base at J, with 8 bases between. In germline, CDR1 is SGHTA, CDR2 FQGTGA. This CDR3 region has 15 residues. CDR3 loop: CASSLRVGSGNTIYF. The CDR3 bases are TGTGCCAGCAGCTTAAGGGTGGGGTCTGGAAACACCATATATTTT.